The 10 T cell receptor beta chains below were found in one sample sequenced in a study of blood T cell repertoires in COVID-19. Method: immunoSEQ multiplex PCR; TCRdb's copy keeps in-frame clones and lacks some. The sample lists over 90,000 clones, 84% occurring once. The sample consisted of peripheral blood. The receptors come from a middle-aged man with active or convalescent COVID-19.

This clone was seen just once. This chain joins TRBV6-5 and TRBJ1-5, with D uncertain. CDR1 is MNHEY and CDR2 is SVGAGI in the germline V gene. Trimming cost V 6 bases and J 3 bases, with 9 bases left between them. There are 13 residues in the CDR3. The CDR3 DNA follows: TGTGCCAGCAGCTCGGGATACAATCAGCCCCAGCATTTT. Its protein is CASSSGYNQPQHF.

The chain recombines TRBV3-1 (or the pseudogene TRBV3-2) with TRBJ1-2; 7 bases agree with TRBD1. This CDR3 has 14 amino acids. From germline, CDR1 is LGHDT and CDR2 YNNKEL (reference sequence). Trimming at V came to 1 base and at J to 6 bases, leaving 5 bases not matched to a gene. The CDR3 protein is CASSQGQGWDGYTF. The CDR3 region has the DNA TGTGCCAGCAGCCAAGGACAGGGATGGGATGGCTACACCTTC.

The rearrangement links TRBV5-4 to TRBJ2-3; 14 nucleotides agree with TRBD2. Trimming cost V 6 bases and J 0 bases; bases outside gene matches: 6. Germline V gene sequence: CDR1 SGHNT, CDR2 YYREEE (reference sequence). CDR3 size: 17 residues. The CDR3 loop is CASTPGLAGVSTDTQYF. The CDR3 DNA reads TGTGCCAGCACCCCGGGACTAGCGGGGGTTAGCACAGATACGCAGTATTTT.

The chain carries TRBV29-1 and TRBJ1-4; D remains ambiguous. V was clipped by 4 bases and J by 4 bases, with 10 bases between them. The CDR3 is 13 residues long. CDR1 is SQVTM, CDR2 ANQGSEA, per germline. CDR3 coding DNA: TGCAGCGTTGGACCCTCGGGTAATGAAAAACTGTTTTTT. This translates into CSVGPSGNEKLFF.

The chain has TRBV27 and TRBJ1-2, with TRBD1 matching 7 bases. Trimming at V came to 6 bases and at J to 6 bases, leaving 4 bases not matched to a gene. This CDR3 region has 12 residues. Germline V gene sequence: CDR1 MNHEY, CDR2 SMNVEV (reference sequence). In DNA, the CDR3 is TGTGCCAGCAGCCGGACAGGCAATGGCTACACCTTC. It encodes CASSRTGNGYTF.

This clone was detected only once. The J gene is TRBJ1-2, the V gene TRBV9; 9 bases match TRBD1. The CDR3 has 16 amino acids. The V gene's germline CDR1 is SGDLS and CDR2 YYNGEE. With V trimmed by 4 bases and J by 2 bases, 9 bases remained unmatched. The CDR3 sequence: CASSMTGTGYNYGYTF. CDR3 nucleotide sequence: TGTGCCAGCAGCATGACCGGGACAGGGTACAACTATGGCTACACCTTC.

This clone was recorded a few times. The chain combines TRBV19 with TRBJ1-1; unclear D gene. The CDR3 covers 17 residues. V shed 1 base and J shed 2 bases, with 17 bases lying between them. Germline V gene data show CDR1 as LNHDA and CDR2 as SQIVND (reference sequence). The CDR3 sequence: CASSIAGSWRANTEAFF. CDR3 nucleotides: TGTGCCAGTAGTATAGCAGGCAGTTGGCGAGCAAACACTGAAGCTTTCTTT.

The V gene is TRBV5-5, the J gene TRBJ2-7; 7 bases are shared with TRBD1. In germline, CDR1 is SGHKS, CDR2 YYEKEE (reference sequence). This CDR3 region has 15 residues. Germline trimming cut 4 bases from V and 3 bases from J; bases unmatched to any gene: 10. The CDR3 DNA reads TGTGCCAGCAGCACGGCAACAGGGGATGGCTACGAGCAGTACTTC. This encodes CASSTATGDGYEQYF.

Written as DNA, the CDR3 is TGCAGTGCTAGTGACATGCGGTCGGGTCAGCCCCAGCATTTT. This translates into CSASDMRSGQPQHF. The chain recombines TRBV20-1 with TRBJ1-5; D not certain. The V gene's germline CDR1 is DFQATT and CDR2 SNEGSKA (reference sequence). Trimming stripped 3 bases from V and 6 bases from J, with 15 bases between. This CDR3 has 14 amino acids.

The chain joins TRBV2 to TRBJ1-5, with D perhaps TRBD1 (5 bases). The V end was cut by 4 bases, the J end by 2 bases, with 9 bases between. Germline-derived CDR1 and CDR2 are SNHLY and FYNNEI. The CDR3 spans 14 residues. Here the CDR3 DNA reads TGTGCCAGCAGTGTTGGAGGGGGCAATCAGCCCCAGCATTTT. It yields the protein CASSVGGGNQPQHF. Filled out from reference TRBV2 and TRBJ1-5, the complete variable domain reads EPEVTQTPSHQVTQMGQEVILRCVPISNHLYFYWYRQILGQKVEFLVSFYNNEISEKSEIFDDQFSVERPDGSNFTLKIRSTKLEDSAMYFCASSVGGGNQPQHFGDGTRLSIL.